These 25 T cell receptor beta chains originate from one sample sequenced in a study of OX40 agonist ivuxolimab in advanced cancers. The table came from immunoSEQ multiplex PCR; TCRdb's copy has only in-frame clones and leaves some out. The sample yields tens of thousands of clones, approximately 78% seen once. The sample was CD4+ or CD8+ T cells sorted from blood, taken in a trial of the OX40 agonist ivuxolimab. The receptors originated from an adult with an advanced solid tumor such as melanoma, head and neck, liver or kidney cancer.

The CDR3 spells CASSSEGSGGRGYTF. In nucleotides, the CDR3 is TGTGCCAGCAGCTCTGAGGGTAGCGGGGGAAGAGGCTACACCTTC. This rearrangement joins TRBV6-1 to TRBJ1-2, with D possibly being TRBD1 (5 bases). This CDR3 is built from 15 residues. Germline CDR1 reads MNHNS; CDR2 reads SASEGT. V was pared by 6 bases and J by 8 bases, with 22 bases between.

The chain joins TRBV19 to TRBJ2-1, with 14 bases identical to TRBD2. V lost 3 bases and J lost 10; bases outside the gene matches: 11. The germline gives CDR1 LNHDA, CDR2 SQIVND (reference sequence). CDR3 size: 17 residues. DNA for the CDR3: TGTGCCAGTAGTATCCGCCGACTAGCGGGAGGGCCCTGGGAGCAGTTCTTC. Its translation: CASSIRRLAGGPWEQFF.

This chain connects TRBV2 to TRBJ1-6; 9 bases map to TRBD1. The CDR3 covers 13 residues. V was pared by 9 bases and J by 7 bases, with 4 bases of the junction left unmatched. Germline CDR1 reads SNHLY; CDR2 reads FYNNEI. The CDR3 spells CASSDRGNSPLHF. The CDR3 nucleotides read TGTGCCAGTTCAGACAGGGGGAATTCACCCCTCCACTTT. The variable domain in full, completed from reference TRBV2 and TRBJ1-6, reads EPEVTQTPSHQVTQMGQEVILRCVPISNHLYFYWYRQILGQKVEFLVSFYNNEISEKSEIFDDQFSVERPDGSNFTLKIRSTKLEDSAMYFCASSDRGNSPLHFGNGTRLTVT.

This clone has just a few counts. Germline is not matched at one junction end, which may reflect a read error. V is TRBV28 and J is TRBJ2-7, with 8 bases identical to TRBD2. The CDR3 has 11 residues. The V gene's germline CDR1 is MDHEN and CDR2 SYDVKM. CDR3 sequence reads: CASSLSGRPNF. CDR3 nucleotide sequence: TGTGCCAGCAGCTTGAGCGGGAGACCCAACTTC.

CDR3 loop: CASSSNFGAYEQYF. As DNA, the CDR3 is TGTGCCAGCAGCTCTAACTTCGGTGCCTACGAGCAGTACTTC. The rearrangement uses TRBV7-6 and TRBJ2-7; the D is unclear. Germline lookup yields CDR1 SGHVS and CDR2 FNYEAQ. There are 14 residues in the CDR3. Deletions cut 4 bases from V and 2 bases from J, with 12 bases between.

The chain links TRBV28 to TRBJ2-7, with TRBD1 identical over 9 bases. The CDR3 runs to 16 residues. Germline assignment: CDR1 MDHEN and CDR2 SYDVKM. After removal of 2 bases from V and 0 bases from J, the junction contained 5 bases not matched to a gene. For the CDR3, the DNA is TGTGCCAGCAGTTTAGAGGGGACAGGGAGCTCCTACGAGCAGTACTTC. Its translation: CASSLEGTGSSYEQYF.

The chain is built from TRBV29-1 and TRBJ2-5, with TRBD2 as a possible D gene (6 bases). This CDR3 contains 10 residues. CDR1 is SQVTM, CDR2 ANQGSEA, per germline. Trimming removed 7 bases from V and 5 bases from J, with 8 bases in between. CDR3 amino acids: CSARGETQYF. The CDR3 nucleotides are TGCAGCGCCCGGGGGGAGACCCAGTACTTC. Variable domain in full (rest from reference TRBV29-1 and TRBJ2-5): SAVISQKPSRDICQRGTSLTIQCQVDSQVTMMFWYRQQPGQSLTLIATANQGSEATYESGFVIDKFPISRPNLTFSTLTVSNMSPEDSSIYLCSARGETQYFGPGTRLLVL.

A single count supports this clone. The chain joins TRBV11-2 to TRBJ2-3; D unclear. The CDR3 has 11 residues. Germline CDR1 reads SGHAT; CDR2 reads FQNNGV. V was cut by 1 base and J by 6 bases, with 2 bases left in between. This CDR3 is CASSLADTQYF. The CDR3 DNA is TGTGCCAGCAGCTTAGCGGATACGCAGTATTTT. Together with reference TRBV11-2 and TRBJ2-3, the CDR3 gives the full variable domain: EAGVAQSPRYKIIEKRQSVAFWCNPISGHATLYWYQQILGQGPKLLIQFQNNGVVDDSQLPKDRFSAERLKGVDSTLKIQPAKLEDSAVYLCASSLADTQYFGPGTRLTVL.

The sample holds a few counts of this clone. The chain has TRBV6-1 and TRBJ2-1, with D possibly matching TRBD1 (5 bases). Trimming took 1 base from V and 1 from J, leaving 11 bases between them. CDR1 MNHNS and CDR2 SASEGT come from the germline V gene. The CDR3 loop spans 16 amino acids. CDR3 protein: CASSEVRVGSYNEQFF. The CDR3 region has the DNA TGTGCCAGCAGTGAAGTCAGGGTAGGATCCTACAATGAGCAGTTCTTC.

The rearrangement uses TRBV7-2 and TRBJ1-5; 7 bases map to TRBD1. The V segment lost 5 bases and the J segment 7 bases; nucleotides outside the gene matches: 11. Germline CDR1 reads SGHTA; CDR2 reads FQGNSA. This CDR3 is 15 amino acids long. In DNA, the CDR3 is TGTGCCAGCAGCCCGTGGAGGGGGCAATTGCAGCCCCAGCATTTT. It encodes CASSPWRGQLQPQHF.

The V gene is TRBV28, the J gene TRBJ1-5; TRBD1 is a possible D gene (6 bases). The V end lost 3 bases, the J end lost 6 bases, and 15 bases lay between the germline ends. The germline CDR1 and CDR2 sequences are MDHEN and SYDVKM. This CDR3 region has 15 residues. For the CDR3, the DNA is TGTGCCAGCAGTTTCAACAGGGCAAGGGGTCAGCCCCAGCATTTT. The encoded protein is CASSFNRARGQPQHF.

This clone came up once. CDR3 region: CASSQPVGGPSDTQYF. The CDR3 DNA reads as TGTGCCAGCAGCCAACCCGTCGGGGGCCCCTCAGATACGCAGTATTTT. V and J are TRBV4-2 and TRBJ2-3; either TRBD1 or TRBD2 may fit D (6 bases each). The CDR3 contains 16 residues. The ends were cut back, 2 bases at V and 4 bases at J, with 16 bases in the middle. Germline V CDR1 and CDR2: LGHNA, YNFKEQ.

The chain carries TRBV7-2 and TRBJ2-7; TRBD2 agrees at 9 bases. The CDR3 length is 15 residues. Germline CDR1 reads SGHTA; CDR2 reads FQGNSA. V dropped 1 base and J dropped 3; count of bases not matched to a gene: 4. The DNA for the CDR3 is TGTGCCAGCAGCTTAGGGTCTAGCGGGGTCTACGAGCAGTACTTC. Its translation is CASSLGSSGVYEQYF.

J is TRBJ2-4 and V is TRBV19; D not certain. This CDR3 has 14 amino acids. V gave up 7 bases and J gave up 0 bases, with 10 bases separating them. In germline, CDR1 is LNHDA, CDR2 SQIVND (reference sequence). DNA for the CDR3: TGTGCCAGTAAACTTCGACTAGCCAAAAACATTCAGTACTTC. This gives the protein CASKLRLAKNIQYF.

This chain joins TRBV6-5 and TRBJ1-2; the D is unclear. There are 12 residues in the CDR3. Trimming took off 1 base at V and 10 bases at J, with 10 bases between the two ends. Looked up from germline, CDR1 is MNHEY and CDR2 is SVGAGI. This CDR3 reads CASSYLPIFYTF. CDR3 DNA: TGTGCCAGCAGTTACTTGCCTATTTTCTACACCTTC.

The V and J genes are TRBV14 and TRBJ2-7, with 12 bases aligning to TRBD1. This CDR3 comprises 19 residues. Looked up from germline, CDR1 is SGHDN and CDR2 is FVKESK. The trim removed 4 bases at V and 2 bases at J, leaving 15 bases unmatched. In DNA, the CDR3 is TGTGCCAGCAGCCCACCGGGACAGGGGGCTCCATTCAGGGCCTACGAGCAGTACTTC. The encoded protein is CASSPPGQGAPFRAYEQYF.

The gene calls are TRBV6-4 and TRBJ1-2; D possibly corresponds to TRBD1 (5 bases). Trimming cost V 2 bases and J 5 bases, with 6 bases left between them. Germline-derived CDR1 and CDR2 are MRHNA and SNTAGT. This CDR3 spans 12 amino acids. The CDR3, as DNA: TGTGCCAGCAGTGACGGGGGGTATGGCTACACCTTC. Translation: CASSDGGYGYTF.

The rearrangement joins TRBV20-1 to TRBJ2-1, with D uncertain. Trimming pared 6 bases from V and 4 bases from J, leaving 7 bases between. Germline V CDR1 and CDR2: DFQATT, SNEGSKA (reference sequence). There are 11 residues in the CDR3. The CDR3 loop reads CSAPRYNEQFF. The CDR3 DNA reads as TGCAGTGCACCTCGATACAATGAGCAGTTCTTC.

This sequence joins TRBV5-5 and TRBJ2-7; 8 nucleotides agree with TRBD1. CDR3 size: 17 residues. Trimming at V came to 2 bases and at J to 6 bases, leaving 16 bases not matched to a gene. In germline, CDR1 is SGHKS, CDR2 YYEKEE (reference sequence). CDR3 residues: CASSLSGTGARLSEQYF. The CDR3 DNA reads TGTGCCAGCAGCTTATCCGGGACAGGAGCCCGTTTATCCGAGCAGTACTTC.

CDR3 sequence reads: CASRTRDYEQYV. CDR3 nucleotides: TGTGCCAGCAGGACAAGGGATTACGAGCAGTACGTC. This chain links TRBV6-1 with TRBJ2-7; unclear D gene. The CDR3 runs 12 residues. The ends were cut back, 6 bases at V and 4 bases at J, with 10 bases in the middle. CDR1 and CDR2 (germline): MNHNS, SASEGT.

The sample holds a few counts of this clone. The J gene is TRBJ1-6, the V gene TRBV28, with 7 bases identical to TRBD1. The germline CDR1 and CDR2 sequences are MDHEN and SYDVKM. The CDR3 covers 14 residues. V was clipped by 7 bases and J by 10 bases; unmatched bases: 10. Here the CDR3 reads CASTPGTVKSPLHF. CDR3 in DNA: TGTGCCAGCACCCCCGGGACAGTGAAGTCACCCCTCCACTTT.

The chain joins TRBV10-3 to TRBJ2-1, with TRBD2 identical over 7 bases. CDR1 is ENHRY and CDR2 is SYGVKD in the germline V gene. The CDR3 totals 16 residues. The V segment lost 3 bases and the J segment 4 bases; nucleotides outside the gene matches: 9. The CDR3 protein is CAISDGLGLPYNEQFF. CDR3 sequence (DNA): TGTGCCATCAGTGATGGTCTGGGACTACCTTACAATGAGCAGTTCTTC.

This sequence joins TRBV6-5 and TRBJ2-1; the D is unclear. The CDR3 totals 12 residues. CDR1 is MNHEY, CDR2 SVGAGI, per germline. V was cut by 7 bases and J by 8 bases, with 12 bases left in between. DNA for the CDR3: TGTGCCAGCAAGAGCCCCCAGGATGAGCAGTTCTTC. Residues: CASKSPQDEQFF.

This chain links TRBV5-1 with TRBJ1-1; TRBD1 is a possible D gene (6 bases). The V end lost 4 bases, the J end lost 0 bases, and 10 bases lay between the germline ends. The germline V gene has CDR1 SGHRS and CDR2 YFSETQ. This CDR3 comprises 14 residues. The CDR3 DNA reads TGCGCCAGCAGCGAGGACAGATTGAACACTGAAGCTTTCTTT. It codes for CASSEDRLNTEAFF.

The CDR3 is CASSPRSGAPYEQYF. The CDR3 DNA is TGTGCCAGCAGCCCGCGGTCCGGGGCCCCCTACGAGCAGTACTTC. The rearrangement uses TRBV7-3 and TRBJ2-7; D is tentatively TRBD1 or TRBD2 (5 bases each). In germline, CDR1 is SGHTA, CDR2 FQGTGA. The CDR3 has 15 amino acids. V dropped 5 bases and J dropped 2 bases, with 16 bases sitting between them.